These 15 T cell receptor beta chains were all obtained from the same sample, sequenced in a study of cytomegalovirus exposure and HLA in healthy donors. It was with 60 Vbeta and 13 Jbeta primers that the PCR ran. Generated by immunoSEQ multiplex PCR, the TCRdb table keeps only in-frame clones and is missing some. This table holds roughly 100,000 clones, roughly 15% found once. Sequenced material: PBMCs. All receptors come from a female donor in good health and CMV-seronegative.

This clone was seen a few times. CDR3 sequence: CASSWTSGSSEQYF. DNA for the CDR3: TGTGCCAGTAGTTGGACTAGCGGTTCGAGCGAGCAGTACTTC. The chain is built from TRBV19 and TRBJ2-7; 10 nucleotides match TRBD2. This CDR3 region has 14 residues. V gave up 5 bases and J gave up 6 bases; unmatched junction bases: 7. The germline V gene encodes CDR1 LNHDA and CDR2 SQIVND (reference sequence).

This clone was seen a single time. The chain carries TRBV11-2 and TRBJ2-5; D remains ambiguous. The V end lost 3 bases, the J end lost 1 base, and 9 bases lay between the germline ends. The germline V gene encodes CDR1 SGHAT and CDR2 FQNNGV. The CDR3 is 14 residues long. For the CDR3, the DNA is TGTGCCAGCAGCTTCGTGCGGAGCCAAGAGACCCAGTACTTC. Translating it yields CASSFVRSQETQYF.

A single count supports this clone. V gene TRBV28 combines with J gene TRBJ2-5; 9 bases align to TRBD1. Gene TRBJ2-7 matches the end of the DNA better, so the J call may be wrong. CDR3 size: 14 residues. CDR1 is MDHEN, CDR2 SYDVKM, per germline. Here the CDR3 reads CASSPGQGPYEQYF. The CDR3 bases are TGTGCCAGCAGTCCGGGACAGGGCCCCTACGAGCAGTACTTC.

In the case of this clone: Germline is not matched at one junction end, which may reflect a read error. The chain couples TRBV29-1 to TRBJ2-6, with D possibly matching TRBD2 (6 bases). Germline V gene lookup returns CDR1 SQVTM and CDR2 ANQGSEA. The CDR3 sequence is 13 residues long. CDR3 amino acids: CSVVVGGANFLTF. For the CDR3, the DNA is TGCAGCGTTGTCGTCGGCGGGGCCAACTTCCTGACTTTC.

This chain links TRBV4-3 with TRBJ2-5; TRBD2 matches 10 bases. This CDR3 contains 16 residues. From germline, CDR1 is LGHNA and CDR2 YSLEER. The V and J ends lost 2 bases and 2 bases, in that order; junction bases with no gene match: 5. The CDR3 reads CASSQYVAGGQETQYF. CDR3 in DNA: TGCGCCAGCAGCCAATACGTAGCGGGGGGACAAGAGACCCAGTACTTC.

This clone was counted between two and nine times. This rearrangement joins TRBV29-1 to TRBJ2-1, with 12 positions matching TRBD2. Germline trimming cut 7 bases from V and 14 bases from J; bases unmatched to any gene: 12. This CDR3 has 13 residues. Germline assignment: CDR1 SQVTM and CDR2 ANQGSEA. The CDR3 nucleotides read TGCAGCGCCGGGACTAGCGGGTCGAGGGGAGAGTTCTTC. Residues: CSAGTSGSRGEFF.

The V call is TRBV14, the J call TRBJ1-2, with 9 bases that match TRBD1. The germline V gene encodes CDR1 SGHDN and CDR2 FVKESK. V lost 0 bases, J lost 6 bases, and 5 bases stayed unmatched. This CDR3 has 15 residues. CDR3: CASSQDPRDRDGYTF. The CDR3 DNA reads as TGTGCCAGCAGCCAAGATCCCCGGGACAGGGATGGCTACACCTTC. Full variable domain (outside the CDR3, taken from reference TRBV14 and TRBJ1-2): EAGVTQFPSHSVIEKGQTVTLRCDPISGHDNLYWYRRVMGKEIKFLLHFVKESKQDESGMPNNRFLAERTGGTYSTLKVQPAELEDSGVYFCASSQDPRDRDGYTFGSGTRLTVV.

This clone was seen a handful of times. This chain connects TRBV28 to TRBJ2-1; the match to TRBD2 covers 7 bases. J gave up 3 bases and V 3 bases, and 2 bases lay outside the gene matches. This CDR3 comprises 14 residues. CDR1 MDHEN and CDR2 SYDVKM come from the germline V gene. The CDR3 coding sequence is TGTGCCAGCAGTTTGGGCGGGAGCTACAATGAGCAGTTCTTC. Protein: CASSLGGSYNEQFF.

This clone showed up just a few times. Other DNA variants within this sample encode the same CDR3. V gene TRBV20-1 combines with J gene TRBJ1-1, with no clear D. With 0 bases removed from V and 6 bases from J, the gap between germline ends came to 5 bases. The CDR3 is 11 amino acids. From germline, CDR1 is DFQATT and CDR2 SNEGSKA (reference sequence). The CDR3 loop reads CSARDSPEAFF. DNA for the CDR3: TGCAGTGCTAGAGACTCTCCTGAAGCTTTCTTT.

This clone occurred a few times. J is TRBJ2-7 and V is TRBV30; D might be TRBD2 (5 bases). The germline CDR1 and CDR2 sequences are GTSNPN and SVGIG (reference sequence). Deletions cut 3 bases from V and 7 bases from J, with 16 bases between. The length of the CDR3 is 13 residues. CDR3 bases: TGTGCCTGGAGCCGGGCCCTCCAGCGGGAGCAGTACTTC. Its translation is CAWSRALQREQYF.

The chain couples TRBV27 to TRBJ1-1, with D possibly being TRBD1 (6 bases). Trimming took 5 bases from V and 7 from J, leaving 17 bases between them. The CDR3 has 14 residues. Germline V lookup: CDR1 MNHEY, CDR2 SMNVEV (reference sequence). This CDR3 is CASSPGGGPIEAFF. DNA for the CDR3: TGTGCCAGCAGTCCCGGCGGGGGGCCGATTGAAGCTTTCTTT.

The J gene is TRBJ2-7, the V gene TRBV6-5, with 7 bases matching TRBD1. This CDR3 region has 14 residues. The ends lost 4 bases at V and 5 bases at J; junction bases unmatched: 8. Germline CDR1 reads MNHEY; CDR2 reads SVGAGI. CDR3 in amino acids: CASSFDRVGDEQYF. CDR3 coding DNA: TGTGCCAGCAGTTTCGACAGGGTTGGGGACGAGCAGTACTTC.

In this sample, this clone turned up a few times. This rearrangement joins TRBV30 to TRBJ2-5, with 8 bases that match TRBD1. CDR3 length: 13 residues. Germline assignment: CDR1 GTSNPN and CDR2 SVGIG (reference sequence). The junction had 5 bases not matched to a gene; V was cut back by 3 bases and J by 5 bases. The CDR3 region has the DNA TGTGCCTGGAGCCCCAGGGGGCGCGAGACCCAGTACTTC. Protein product: CAWSPRGRETQYF.

The rearrangement links TRBV7-2 to TRBJ2-3, with D unresolved. This CDR3 has 15 amino acids. Germline values: CDR1 SGHTA, CDR2 FQGNSA. Trimming pared 1 base from V and 0 bases from J, leaving 8 bases between. The CDR3 loop is CASSLDLVSTDTQYF. The DNA of the CDR3 is TGTGCCAGCAGCTTAGATCTAGTAAGCACAGATACGCAGTATTTT. Together with reference TRBV7-2 and TRBJ2-3, the CDR3 gives the full variable domain: GAGVSQSPSNKVTEKGKDVELRCDPISGHTALYWYRQSLGQGLEFLIYFQGNSAPDKSGLPSDRFSAERTGGSVSTLTIQRTQQEDSAVYLCASSLDLVSTDTQYFGPGTRLTVL.

The genes are TRBV7-9 and TRBJ2-5, with 8 bases lining up with TRBD1. Trimming removed 6 bases from V and 1 base from J; junction bases left unmatched: 4. Germline CDR1 and CDR2: SEHNR and FQNEAQ (reference sequence). The CDR3 has 14 residues. CDR3 sequence reads: CASRGQAGQETQYF. DNA for the CDR3: TGTGCCAGCAGGGGACAGGCCGGCCAAGAGACCCAGTACTTC.